This TCR beta chain was sequenced in a study of OX40 agonist ivuxolimab in advanced cancers. Whole-study context: Patients were treated with intravenous ivuxolimab, dosed at 0.01 to 10 mg/kg and infused every 2 weeks.

To note about this clone: Its cognate antigen is unknown.

Study-wide results and limits: By week 6 at 0.1 to 3.0 mg/kg, blood CD4+ and CD8+ T cells had expanded clonally.

Clones were sequenced by immunoSEQ multiplex PCR, and TCRdb holds only the in-frame ones, with some missing. The sample lists tens of thousands of clones, roughly 90% occurring once. This CDR3 has 14 amino acids. Trimming stripped 5 bases from V and 1 base from J, with 11 bases between. CDR1 and CDR2 from the germline V gene are PRHDT and FYEKMQ (reference sequence). The sequence was collected from an adult with an advanced solid tumor such as melanoma, head and neck, liver or kidney cancer. The genes are TRBV13 and TRBJ1-1; D is unresolved. The sequenced sample was CD4+ or CD8+ T cells sorted from blood, obtained in a trial of the OX40 agonist ivuxolimab. The CDR3 sequence is CASSQEGENTEAFF. CDR3 coding DNA: TGTGCCAGCAGCCAGGAGGGAGAGAACACTGAAGCTTTCTTT.